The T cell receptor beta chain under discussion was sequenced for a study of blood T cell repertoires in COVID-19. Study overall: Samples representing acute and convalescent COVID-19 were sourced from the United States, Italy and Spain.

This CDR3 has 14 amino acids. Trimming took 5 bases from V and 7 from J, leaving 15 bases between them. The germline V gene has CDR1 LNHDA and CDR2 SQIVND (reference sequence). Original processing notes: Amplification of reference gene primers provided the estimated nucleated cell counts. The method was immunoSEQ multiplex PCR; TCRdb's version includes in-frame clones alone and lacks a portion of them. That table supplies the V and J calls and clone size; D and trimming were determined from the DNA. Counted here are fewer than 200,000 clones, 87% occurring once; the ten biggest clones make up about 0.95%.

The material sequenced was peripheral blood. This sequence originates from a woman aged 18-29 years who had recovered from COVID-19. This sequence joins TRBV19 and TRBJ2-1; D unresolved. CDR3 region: CASSSLAFVNEQFF. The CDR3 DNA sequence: TGTGCCAGTAGTTCGTTAGCATTTGTAAATGAGCAGTTCTTC.